Below are 24 T cell receptor beta chains sequenced from a single sample in a study of CD8 T cells in ankylosing spondylitis. Each CDR3 protein gets one entry after TCRdb re-called the 5' RACE reads with MiXCR. The repertoire has 50,000 to 70,000 distinct CDR3 sequences, 6.2% of them found once; the top ten carry just under 5%. Sample: synovial fluid, either unsorted or a sorted T cell fraction (not recorded which). The receptors stem from a male donor with ankylosing spondylitis.

The chain links TRBV12-3 or TRBV12-4 to TRBJ2-2, with D unclear. This CDR3 contains 14 residues. With 8 bases removed from V and 3 bases from J, the gap between germline ends came to 13 bases. The CDR3 loop reads CASRLQADTGELFF. The CDR3 nucleotides read TGTGCCAGCCGACTCCAGGCCGACACCGGGGAGCTGTTTTTT.

This clonotype was found many times. The V gene is TRBV20-1, the J gene TRBJ2-7, with D possibly TRBD2 on 5 matching bases. The CDR3 totals 17 residues. V lost 0 bases and J 0 bases, leaving 18 bases between the germline ends. From germline, CDR1 is DFQATT and CDR2 SNEGSKA (reference sequence). The CDR3 bases are TGCAGTGCTAGAGATTGGCTAGAGCGGCACGTCTCCTACGAGCAGTACTTC. Translation: CSARDWLERHVSYEQYF.

This clonotype was counted only a few times. The chain is built from TRBV19 and TRBJ1-5, with no clear D. Germline V gene data show CDR1 as LNHDA and CDR2 as SQIVND (reference sequence). CDR3 length: 15 amino acids. Between the trimmed V and J ends, which lost 3 bases and 0 bases, there was a span of 9 bases. The CDR3 DNA follows: TGTGCCAGTAGTATCTCGGGAATTAGCAATCAGCCCCAGCATTTT. It is translated as CASSISGISNQPQHF.

This clonotype was counted at least ten times. The rearrangement uses TRBV3-1 and TRBJ2-7, with 10 bases aligning to TRBD2. The CDR3 is made up of 15 amino acids. CDR1 and CDR2 (germline): LGHDT, YNNKEL (reference sequence). Unmatched junction bases numbered 5, after V lost 1 base and J lost 5 bases. The CDR3, as DNA: TGTGCCAGCAGCCAAGCAACTAGCGGGACCCACGAGCAGTACTTC. Its protein is CASSQATSGTHEQYF.

This clonotype was picked up a small number of times. The V gene is TRBV19, the J gene TRBJ1-5; D gene unclear. Trimming pared 3 bases from V and 6 bases from J, leaving 9 bases between. The CDR3 has 13 amino acids. The V gene's germline CDR1 is LNHDA and CDR2 SQIVND (reference sequence). In DNA, the CDR3 is TGTGCCAGTAGTATTTCTGAATCTCAGCCCCAGCATTTT. Translating gives CASSISESQPQHF.

The V gene is TRBV7-9, the J gene TRBJ2-7; D may be TRBD2 (6 bases). The CDR3 length is 16 residues. The ends were cut back, 5 bases at V and 6 bases at J, with 23 bases in the middle. CDR1 is SEHNR and CDR2 is FQNEAQ in the germline V gene (reference sequence). The CDR3 loop is CASSPSSGPLPTEQYF. For the CDR3, the DNA is TGTGCCAGCAGCCCCTCCAGCGGGCCCCTCCCTACCGAGCAGTACTTC.

The chain recombines TRBV6-5 with TRBJ1-4; D unresolved. The CDR3 loop spans 11 amino acids. Germline V lookup: CDR1 MNHEY, CDR2 SVGAGI. Trimming removed 3 bases from V and 6 bases from J, with 2 bases in between. As DNA, the CDR3 is TGTGCCAGCAGTTATGATGAAAAACTGTTTTTT. Translating gives CASSYDEKLFF.

This clonotype has more than one count but fewer than ten. In DNA, the CDR3 is TGTGCCAGCAGTCTCGGGAGATACAAGTACTTC. Protein: CASSLGRYKYF. The J gene is TRBJ2-7, the V gene TRBV28, with D tentatively TRBD2 (6 bases). The germline V gene encodes CDR1 MDHEN and CDR2 SYDVKM. The germline V and J ends were trimmed by 5 bases and 11 bases, with 13 bases remaining between them. The CDR3 totals 11 residues. Supplemented by reference TRBV28 and TRBJ2-7, the full variable domain reads DVKVTQSSRYLVKRTGEKVFLECVQDMDHENMFWYRQDPGLGLRLIYFSYDVKMKEKGDIPEGYSVSREKKERFSLILESASTNQTSMYLCASSLGRYKYFGPGTRLTVT.

This clonotype was detected only a few times. The chain links TRBV11-1 to TRBJ2-6; TRBD1 matches 11 bases. The CDR3 length is 19 residues. V trimming: 6 bases; J trimming: 0 bases; junction bases outside the gene matches: 10. The V gene's germline CDR1 is SGHAT and CDR2 FQDESV (reference sequence). CDR3 protein: CASRNSGTGGGSGANVLTF. CDR3 nucleotide sequence: TGTGCCAGCAGAAATTCGGGGACAGGGGGTGGCTCTGGGGCCAACGTCCTGACTTTC. Together with reference TRBV11-1 and TRBJ2-6, the CDR3 gives the full variable domain: EAEVAQSPRYKITEKSQAVAFWCDPISGHATLYWYRQILGQGPELLVQFQDESVVDDSQLPKDRFSAERLKGVDSTLKIQPAELGDSAMYLCASRNSGTGGGSGANVLTFGAGSRLTVL.

This clonotype was counted between two and nine times. The chain employs TRBV4-2 and TRBJ2-5, with D uncertain. Germline V lookup: CDR1 LGHNA, CDR2 YNFKEQ. V shed 1 base and J shed 2 bases, with 11 bases lying between them. The CDR3 consists of 15 residues. In DNA form, the CDR3 reads TGTGCCAGCAGCCAAGGTGCGAAAGCGCAAGAGACCCAGTACTTC. It specifies CASSQGAKAQETQYF.

In this sample, this clonotype turned up many times. The chain joins TRBV20-1 to TRBJ2-3, with D unclear. The CDR3 is made up of 14 amino acids. The germline V gene has CDR1 DFQATT and CDR2 SNEGSKA (reference sequence). Between the trimmed V and J ends, which lost 6 bases and 0 bases, there was a span of 13 bases. The CDR3: CSATPIGSTDTQYF. In DNA, the CDR3 is TGCAGTGCGACTCCTATCGGGAGCACAGATACGCAGTATTTT.

This clonotype was recorded at least ten times. This chain joins TRBV28 and TRBJ2-7; a weak D match, TRBD2 (6 bases). CDR3 size: 12 residues. CDR1 and CDR2 from the germline V gene are MDHEN and SYDVKM. The ends were cut back, 10 bases at V and 3 bases at J, with 13 bases in the middle. The chain's CDR3 is CATETDYYEQYF. The CDR3 DNA sequence: TGTGCCACCGAGACGGACTACTACGAGCAGTACTTC.

The chain couples TRBV28 to TRBJ2-5; 8 positions match TRBD2. Per germline, CDR1 MDHEN and CDR2 SYDVKM. The CDR3 spans 12 residues. V was pared by 7 bases and J by 8 bases, with 6 bases of the junction left unmatched. CDR3 DNA sequence: TGTGCCAGCAACGGGGGGGGGAGAACCCAGTACTTC. It encodes CASNGGGRTQYF.

This clonotype was observed a handful of times. The rearrangement links TRBV5-1 to TRBJ2-5, with D unresolved. V lost 1 base, J lost 1 base, and 5 bases lay in between. The CDR3 has 13 residues. CDR1 SGHRS and CDR2 YFSETQ come from the germline V gene. The CDR3 coding sequence is TGCGCCAGCAGCTTGAGGGCCCAAGAGACCCAGTACTTC. Its translation is CASSLRAQETQYF.

Ten or more counts support this clonotype. This chain connects TRBV5-1 to TRBJ1-1; a possible D gene is TRBD1 (6 bases). Germline-derived CDR1 and CDR2 are SGHRS and YFSETQ. The CDR3 is 14 amino acids. V was clipped by 4 bases and J by 8 bases, with 18 bases between them. The CDR3 protein is CASSRRQDPPEAFF. DNA of the CDR3: TGCGCCAGCAGCAGAAGACAGGACCCTCCCGAAGCTTTCTTT.

The J gene is TRBJ2-3, the V gene TRBV4-2; D call uncertain. Looked up from germline, CDR1 is LGHNA and CDR2 is YNFKEQ. The CDR3 runs 14 residues. Trimming removed 0 bases at V and 0 bases at J, with 4 bases between. This CDR3 reads CASSQDFSTDTQYF. The CDR3 nucleotides read TGTGCCAGCAGCCAAGATTTCAGCACAGATACGCAGTATTTT.

This clonotype has more than one count but fewer than ten. This chain links TRBV2 with TRBJ2-5; D is unresolved. The V end lost 5 bases, the J end lost 11 bases, and 15 bases lay between the germline ends. Germline CDR1 SNHLY, CDR2 FYNNEI. The CDR3 is 12 amino acids. CDR3 bases: TGTGCCAGCAGTACTGGTTCGACCCAGCAGTACTTC. Encoded protein: CASSTGSTQQYF.

Ten or more counts support this clonotype. The gene calls are TRBV12-3 or TRBV12-4 and TRBJ1-1, with D uncertain. The CDR3 totals 13 residues. V lost 7 bases to trimming and J lost 3 bases, with 12 bases between them. The CDR3 coding sequence is TGTGCCAGCATCAAAATCCGGGACACTGAAGCTTTCTTT. Translation gives CASIKIRDTEAFF.

This clonotype occurred many times. This chain uses TRBV18 with TRBJ2-7; 7 positions agree with TRBD1. With 5 bases clipped from V and 3 bases from J, the junction kept 7 bases outside the gene matches. Germline V lookup: CDR1 KGHSH, CDR2 LQKENI. The CDR3 length is 14 residues. The CDR3 reads CASSISGTDYEQYF. In DNA form, the CDR3 reads TGTGCCAGCTCAATTTCCGGGACAGACTACGAGCAGTACTTC.

This clonotype appeared a few times. The V gene is TRBV6-1, the J gene TRBJ2-6; 11 bases are a match to TRBD2. This CDR3 contains 13 residues. Germline lookup yields CDR1 MNHNS and CDR2 SASEGT. The trim removed 7 bases at V and 12 bases at J, leaving 5 bases unmatched. CDR3 protein: CASMTSGNSVLTF. The CDR3 DNA sequence: TGTGCCAGCATGACTAGCGGGAACAGCGTCCTGACTTTC.

This clonotype was seen ten or more times. The rearrangement links TRBV7-3 to TRBJ2-2; either TRBD1 or TRBD2 may supply D (6 bases each). V was trimmed by 1 base and J by 3 bases, leaving 12 bases between them. The length of the CDR3 is 16 residues. From germline, CDR1 is SGHTA and CDR2 FQGTGA. CDR3 bases: TGTGCCAGCAGCTTAAGCGGGACACCGTACACCGGGGAGCTGTTTTTT. Translating it yields CASSLSGTPYTGELFF.

This clonotype has more than one count but fewer than ten. This CDR3 reads CSARQGPSNQPQHF. In DNA, the CDR3 is TGCAGTGCTAGACAGGGGCCTAGCAATCAGCCCCAGCATTTT. The chain is built from TRBV20-1 and TRBJ1-5; D possibly corresponds to TRBD1 (6 bases). The CDR3 consists of 14 residues. Germline CDR1 DFQATT, CDR2 SNEGSKA (reference sequence). Trimming stripped 2 bases from V and 0 bases from J, with 8 bases between.

Ten or more counts support this clonotype. This chain uses TRBV15 with TRBJ2-7, with 9 bases matching TRBD1. J lost 3 bases, V lost 2 bases, and 8 bases had no gene match. The germline gives CDR1 LNHNV, CDR2 YYDKDF (reference sequence). The CDR3 runs to 16 residues. The CDR3 DNA sequence: TGTGCCACCAGCAGATGGGAGGCGGGACAGGGCTACGAGCAGTACTTC. It is translated as CATSRWEAGQGYEQYF.

This clonotype was recorded a few times. The V call is TRBV7-2, the J call TRBJ2-2; the D gene is possibly TRBD2 (6 bases). This CDR3 has 15 amino acids. Trimming pared 5 bases from V and 8 bases from J, leaving 18 bases between. Germline V gene data show CDR1 as SGHTA and CDR2 as FQGNSA. The CDR3 protein is CASSLVSGDGGELFF. The CDR3 DNA reads TGTGCCAGCAGCCTCGTTTCGGGGGATGGAGGGGAGCTGTTTTTT.